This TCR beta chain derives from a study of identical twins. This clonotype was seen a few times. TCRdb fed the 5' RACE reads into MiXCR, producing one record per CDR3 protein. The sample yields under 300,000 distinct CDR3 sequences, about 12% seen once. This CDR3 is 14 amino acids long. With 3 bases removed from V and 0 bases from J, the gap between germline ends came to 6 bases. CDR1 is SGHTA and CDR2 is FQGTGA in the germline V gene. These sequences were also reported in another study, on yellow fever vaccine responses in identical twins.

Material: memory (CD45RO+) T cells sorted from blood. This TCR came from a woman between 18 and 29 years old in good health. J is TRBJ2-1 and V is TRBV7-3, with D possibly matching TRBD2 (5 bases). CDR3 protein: CASSLDFSYNEQFF. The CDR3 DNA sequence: TGTGCCAGCAGCTTGGACTTCTCCTACAATGAGCAGTTCTTC. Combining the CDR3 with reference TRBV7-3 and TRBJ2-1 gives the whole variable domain GAGVSQTPSNKVTEKGKYVELRCDPISGHTALYWYRQSLGQGPEFLIYFQGTGAADDSGLPNDRFFAVRPEGSVSTLKIQRTERGDSAVYLCASSLDFSYNEQFFGPGTRLTVL.